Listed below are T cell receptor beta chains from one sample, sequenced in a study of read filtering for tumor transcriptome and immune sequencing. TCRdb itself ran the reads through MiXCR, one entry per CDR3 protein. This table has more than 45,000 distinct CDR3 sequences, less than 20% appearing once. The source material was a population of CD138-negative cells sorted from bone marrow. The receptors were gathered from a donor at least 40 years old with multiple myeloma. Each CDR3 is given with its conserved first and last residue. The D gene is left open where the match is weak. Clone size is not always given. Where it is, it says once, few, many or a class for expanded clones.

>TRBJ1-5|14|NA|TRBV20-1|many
TGCAGTGTTGCGACAGGCAATAGCAATCAGCCCCAGCATTTT
CSVATGNSNQPQHF
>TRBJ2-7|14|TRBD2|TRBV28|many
TGTGCCAGCAGTCCCGGGGGGGGGAGAAGCGAGCAGTACTTC
CASSPGGGRSEQYF
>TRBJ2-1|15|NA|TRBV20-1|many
TGCAGTGCTAGAGATTTCAGGACCACCTACAATGAGCAGTTCTTC
CSARDFRTTYNEQFF
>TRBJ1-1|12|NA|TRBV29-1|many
TGCAGCGTGCCGTTCCCGAACACTGAAGCTTTCTTT
CSVPFPNTEAFF
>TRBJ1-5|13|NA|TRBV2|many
TGTGCCAGCAGTCTCGGGTTGACCCAGCCCCAGCATTTT
CASSLGLTQPQHF
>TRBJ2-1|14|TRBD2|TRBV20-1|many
TGCAGTGTTACTAGCGGGAGTGGGTCCAATGAGCAGTTCTTC
CSVTSGSGSNEQFF
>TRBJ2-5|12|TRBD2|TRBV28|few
TGTGCCAGCAGTTTAATGTTGGCGGGAGAGTACTTC
CASSLMLAGEYF
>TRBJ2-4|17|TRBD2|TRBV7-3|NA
TGTGCCAGCAGCCCCAACAGCGGGAGAACCGCCCAAAACATTCAATACTTC
CASSPNSGRTAQNIQYF
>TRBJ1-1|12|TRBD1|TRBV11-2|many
TGTGCCAGCAGCGGGGACAGCGCTGAAGCTTTCTTT
CASSGDSAEAFF
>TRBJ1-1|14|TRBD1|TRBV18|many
TGTGCCAGCTCACCCGGGACAGTTAACACTGAAGCTTTCTTT
CASSPGTVNTEAFF
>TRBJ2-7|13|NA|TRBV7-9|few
TGTGCCAGCAGCGCCCTAGCTTACCACGAGCAGTACTTC
CASSALAYHEQYF
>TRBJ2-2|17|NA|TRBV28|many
TGTGCCAGCAGTCCCCACCTTGGCTTCATCCACACCGGGGAGCTGTTTTTT
CASSPHLGFIHTGELFF
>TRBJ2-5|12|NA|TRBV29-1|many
TGCAGCGTAGACAGCGAAGAGAGGACCCAGTACTTC
CSVDSEERTQYF
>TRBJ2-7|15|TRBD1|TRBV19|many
TGTGCCAGTAGTATAATCAGCGACAGGGGGAACGAGCAGTACTTC
CASSIISDRGNEQYF
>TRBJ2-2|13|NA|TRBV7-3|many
TGTGCCAGCAGCTTATCATCCGGCGGGGAGCTGTTTTTT
CASSLSSGGELFF
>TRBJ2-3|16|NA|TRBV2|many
TGTGCCAGCAGTGAAGCGCGGCTAAAACCCACAGATACGCAGTATTTT
CASSEARLKPTDTQYF
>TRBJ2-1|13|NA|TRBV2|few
TGTGCCAGCACCAGACTAGGAGGGAGTGAGCAGTTCTTC
CASTRLGGSEQFF
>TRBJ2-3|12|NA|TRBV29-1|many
TGCAGCGCGACAGGAGACACAGATACGCAGTATTTT
CSATGDTDTQYF
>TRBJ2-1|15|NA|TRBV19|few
TGTGCCAGTAGTTTCGGGACAGGCAGCGGGGATGAGCAGTTCTTC
CASSFGTGSGDEQFF
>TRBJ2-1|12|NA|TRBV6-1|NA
TGTGCCAGCAGTGCAAGCGGTAATGAGCAGTTCTTC
CASSASGNEQFF
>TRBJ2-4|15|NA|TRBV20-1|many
TGCAGTGCTAGAGATGTGGAGCGGACCAAAAACATTCAGTACTTC
CSARDVERTKNIQYF
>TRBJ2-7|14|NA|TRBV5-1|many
TGCGCCAGCAGCTTGACCGCGGGCCTGTACGAGCAGTACTTC
CASSLTAGLYEQYF
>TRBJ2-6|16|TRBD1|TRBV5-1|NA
TGCGCCAGCCAAGACAGGGGAAGCTCTGGGGCCAACGTCCTGACTTTC
CASQDRGSSGANVLTF
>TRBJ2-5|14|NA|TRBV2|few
TGTGCCAGCGGACTTCAGGGGGGCTCAGAGACCCAGTACTTC
CASGLQGGSETQYF
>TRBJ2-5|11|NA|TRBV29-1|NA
TGCAGCGTTGAGGTCAGAGAGACCCAGTACTTC
CSVEVRETQYF
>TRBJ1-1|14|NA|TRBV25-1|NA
TGTGCCAGCAGTGGATTTGGAGGGCTCGCTGGAGCTTTCTTT
CASSGFGGLAGAFF
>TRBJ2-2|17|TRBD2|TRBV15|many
TGTGCCACCAGCAGGGGACTAGCGGGAGATCAGGCCGGGGAGCTGTTTTTT
CATSRGLAGDQAGELFF
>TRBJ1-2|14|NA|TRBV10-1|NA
TGCGCCAGCAGTTATGATACAAAAGGAGGGGACCTAGCCTTC
CASSYDTKGGDLAF
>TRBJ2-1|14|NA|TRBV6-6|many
TGTGCCAGCAGCCGTTACGGCCTCGTCAATGAGCAGTTCTTC
CASSRYGLVNEQFF
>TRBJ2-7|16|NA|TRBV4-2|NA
TGTGCCAGCAGCCTCCAGGAAGGCGGGACTGCCTACGAGCAGTACTTC
CASSLQEGGTAYEQYF
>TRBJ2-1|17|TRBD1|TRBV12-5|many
TGTGCTAGTGGTTTCCCGCCGGGACAGGGCCCTTACAATGAGCAGTTCTTC
CASGFPPGQGPYNEQFF
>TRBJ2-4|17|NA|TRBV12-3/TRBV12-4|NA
TGTGCCAGCAGCCTAGGGGCATTGATCCTAGGGGAAAACATTCAGTACTTC
CASSLGALILGENIQYF
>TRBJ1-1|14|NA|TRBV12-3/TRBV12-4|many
TGTGCCAGCAGTTTGGGGGGGGAGAGCACTGAAGCTTTCTTT
CASSLGGESTEAFF
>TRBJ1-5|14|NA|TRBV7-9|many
TGTGCCAGCAGCTTATTTGGTGGCAATCAGCCCCAGCATTTT
CASSLFGGNQPQHF
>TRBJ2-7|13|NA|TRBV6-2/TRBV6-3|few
TGTGCCAGCAGTTTGGCGGGGACCTACGAGCAGTACTTC
CASSLAGTYEQYF
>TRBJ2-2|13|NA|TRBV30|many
TGTGCCTGGAGTGTAGGGGGGACCGGGGAGCTGTTTTTT
CAWSVGGTGELFF
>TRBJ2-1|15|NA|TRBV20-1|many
TGCAGTGCTAGAGAAGGGCGAAACCCGACGGGTGAGCAGTTCTTC
CSAREGRNPTGEQFF
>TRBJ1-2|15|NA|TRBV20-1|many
TGCAGTGCTAGAGAAAACAGGCACCCTTCCTATGGCTACACCTTC
CSARENRHPSYGYTF